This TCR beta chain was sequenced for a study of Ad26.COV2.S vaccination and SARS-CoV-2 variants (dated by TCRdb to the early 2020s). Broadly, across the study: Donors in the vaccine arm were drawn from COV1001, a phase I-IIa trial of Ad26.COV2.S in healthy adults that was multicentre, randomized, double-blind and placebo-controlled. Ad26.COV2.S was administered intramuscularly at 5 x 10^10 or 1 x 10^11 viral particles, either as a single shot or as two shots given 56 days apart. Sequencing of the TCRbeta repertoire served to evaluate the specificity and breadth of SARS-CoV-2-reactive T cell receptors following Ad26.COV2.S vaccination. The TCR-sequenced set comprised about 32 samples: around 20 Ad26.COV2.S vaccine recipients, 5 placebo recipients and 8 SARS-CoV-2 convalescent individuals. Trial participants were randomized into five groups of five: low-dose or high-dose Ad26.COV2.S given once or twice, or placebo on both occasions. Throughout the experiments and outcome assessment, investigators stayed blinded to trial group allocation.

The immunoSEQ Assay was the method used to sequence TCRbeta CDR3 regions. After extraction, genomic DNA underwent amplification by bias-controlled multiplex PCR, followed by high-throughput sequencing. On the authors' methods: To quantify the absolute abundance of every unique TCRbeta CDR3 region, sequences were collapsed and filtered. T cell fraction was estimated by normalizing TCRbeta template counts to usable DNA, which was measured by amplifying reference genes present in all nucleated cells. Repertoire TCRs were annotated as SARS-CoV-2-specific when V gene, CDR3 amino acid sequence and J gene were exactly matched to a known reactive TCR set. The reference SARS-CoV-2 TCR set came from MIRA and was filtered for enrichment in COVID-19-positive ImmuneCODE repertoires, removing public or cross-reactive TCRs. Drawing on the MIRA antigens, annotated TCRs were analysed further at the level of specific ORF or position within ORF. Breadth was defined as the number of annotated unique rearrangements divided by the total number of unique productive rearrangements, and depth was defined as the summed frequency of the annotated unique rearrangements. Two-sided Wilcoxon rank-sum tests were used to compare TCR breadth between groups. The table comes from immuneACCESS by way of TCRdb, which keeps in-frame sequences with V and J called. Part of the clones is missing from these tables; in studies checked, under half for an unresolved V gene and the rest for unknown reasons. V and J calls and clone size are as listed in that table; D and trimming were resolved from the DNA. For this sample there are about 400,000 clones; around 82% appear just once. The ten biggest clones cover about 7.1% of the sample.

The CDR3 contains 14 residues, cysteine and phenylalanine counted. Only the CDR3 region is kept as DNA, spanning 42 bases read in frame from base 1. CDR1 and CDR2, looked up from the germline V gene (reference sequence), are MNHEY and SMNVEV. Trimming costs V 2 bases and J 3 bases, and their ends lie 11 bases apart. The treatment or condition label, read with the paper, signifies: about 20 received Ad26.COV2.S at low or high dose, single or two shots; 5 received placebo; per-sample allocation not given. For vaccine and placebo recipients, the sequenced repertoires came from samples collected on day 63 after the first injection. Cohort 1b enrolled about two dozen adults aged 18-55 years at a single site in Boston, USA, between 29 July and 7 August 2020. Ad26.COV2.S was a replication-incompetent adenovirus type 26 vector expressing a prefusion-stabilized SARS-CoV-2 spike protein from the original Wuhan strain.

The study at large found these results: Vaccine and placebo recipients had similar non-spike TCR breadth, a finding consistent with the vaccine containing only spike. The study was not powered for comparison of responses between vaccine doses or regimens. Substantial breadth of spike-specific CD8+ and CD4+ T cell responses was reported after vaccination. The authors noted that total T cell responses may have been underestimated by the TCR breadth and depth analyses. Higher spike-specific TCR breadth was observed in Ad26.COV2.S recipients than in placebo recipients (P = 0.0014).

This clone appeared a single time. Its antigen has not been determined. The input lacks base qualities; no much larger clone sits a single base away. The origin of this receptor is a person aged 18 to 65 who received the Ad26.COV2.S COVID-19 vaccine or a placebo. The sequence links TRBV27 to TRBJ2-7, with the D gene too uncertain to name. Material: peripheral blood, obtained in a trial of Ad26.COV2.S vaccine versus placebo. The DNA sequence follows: TGTGCCAGCAGTTTAAAGCCTCGAGGCTACGAGCAGTACTTC. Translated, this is CASSLKPRGYEQYF.